Listed below are T cell receptor beta chains from one sample, sequenced in a study of blood T cell repertoires in COVID-19. Sequencing was performed with immunoSEQ multiplex PCR; in TCRdb, only in-frame clones are kept and a portion is missing. The sample has about 91,000 clones, 80% to 90% seen once. Input material: peripheral blood. These receptors came from a woman in her 70s with acute or convalescent COVID-19. Both conserved end residues are part of each CDR3. Expanded clones get a size class; other rows say once, few or many, or leave the size out.

>few|TRBJ1-1|TRBV5-1
CASSRDSAYTEAFF
>-|TRBJ1-5|TRBV19
CATRTGKGQGNQPQHF
>-|TRBJ2-2|TRBV6-5
CASSSTGLARPGELFF
>-|TRBJ1-5|TRBV19
CASSIEGQGWNQPQHF
>-|TRBJ2-3|TRBV5-1
CASSSGTSTDTQYF
>-|TRBJ2-7|TRBV29-1
CSVQGDEQYF
>-|TRBJ2-1|TRBV7-3
CASSSPTGTGIDNEQFF
>-|TRBJ1-5|TRBV11-2
CASSPTGTGDNQPQHF
>-|TRBJ2-6|TRBV6-1
CASSDFGRGAGANVLTF
>once|TRBJ2-3|TRBV14
CASSQVRAGVSTDTQYF
>-|TRBJ2-3|TRBV15
CATSSDLREDPRTDTQYF
>-|TRBJ2-5|TRBV7-3
CASSLGGWETQYF
>-|TRBJ2-7|TRBV19
CASSFATGIFGHEQYF
>-|TRBJ2-1|TRBV5-4
CASSLGTNEQFF
>-|TRBJ1-1|TRBV9
CASSKSTGPGTEAFF
>few|TRBJ2-7|TRBV2
CASSDTYEQYF
>-|TRBJ2-1|TRBV7-2
CASSLGGGGYNEQFF
>-|TRBJ2-7|TRBV7-6
CASSFRDNYEQYF
>-|TRBJ2-2|TRBV9
CASNRVGQGNTGELFF
>-|TRBJ2-6|TRBV5-4
CASSLYGSGANVLTF
>-|TRBJ1-2|TRBV28
CASSRPPTGTGYTF
>-|TRBJ1-6|TRBV5-5
CASSSGTGALGSPLHF
>-|TRBJ1-5|TRBV3-1/TRBV3-2
CASSQGTGGARNQPQHF
>-|TRBJ1-2|TRBV7-2
CASSLRGTGGYTF
>-|TRBJ1-6|TRBV27
CASSRDRSARPLHF
>-|TRBJ1-5|TRBV19
CASRNIQGRGSNQPQHF
>once|TRBJ2-7|TRBV7-9
CASSQPTGAGYEQYF
>-|TRBJ2-7|TRBV28
CASSLLNYEQYF
>-|TRBJ1-2|TRBV2
CASSYRGNNYGYTF
>once|TRBJ2-2|TRBV4-2
CASSQLPGLTGELFF
>-|TRBJ2-7|TRBV19
CASSPTWTSGSFYEQYF
>-|TRBJ1-4|TRBV4-1
CASSQNPTGSNEKLFF
>-|TRBJ1-3|TRBV9
CASRAASGNTIYF